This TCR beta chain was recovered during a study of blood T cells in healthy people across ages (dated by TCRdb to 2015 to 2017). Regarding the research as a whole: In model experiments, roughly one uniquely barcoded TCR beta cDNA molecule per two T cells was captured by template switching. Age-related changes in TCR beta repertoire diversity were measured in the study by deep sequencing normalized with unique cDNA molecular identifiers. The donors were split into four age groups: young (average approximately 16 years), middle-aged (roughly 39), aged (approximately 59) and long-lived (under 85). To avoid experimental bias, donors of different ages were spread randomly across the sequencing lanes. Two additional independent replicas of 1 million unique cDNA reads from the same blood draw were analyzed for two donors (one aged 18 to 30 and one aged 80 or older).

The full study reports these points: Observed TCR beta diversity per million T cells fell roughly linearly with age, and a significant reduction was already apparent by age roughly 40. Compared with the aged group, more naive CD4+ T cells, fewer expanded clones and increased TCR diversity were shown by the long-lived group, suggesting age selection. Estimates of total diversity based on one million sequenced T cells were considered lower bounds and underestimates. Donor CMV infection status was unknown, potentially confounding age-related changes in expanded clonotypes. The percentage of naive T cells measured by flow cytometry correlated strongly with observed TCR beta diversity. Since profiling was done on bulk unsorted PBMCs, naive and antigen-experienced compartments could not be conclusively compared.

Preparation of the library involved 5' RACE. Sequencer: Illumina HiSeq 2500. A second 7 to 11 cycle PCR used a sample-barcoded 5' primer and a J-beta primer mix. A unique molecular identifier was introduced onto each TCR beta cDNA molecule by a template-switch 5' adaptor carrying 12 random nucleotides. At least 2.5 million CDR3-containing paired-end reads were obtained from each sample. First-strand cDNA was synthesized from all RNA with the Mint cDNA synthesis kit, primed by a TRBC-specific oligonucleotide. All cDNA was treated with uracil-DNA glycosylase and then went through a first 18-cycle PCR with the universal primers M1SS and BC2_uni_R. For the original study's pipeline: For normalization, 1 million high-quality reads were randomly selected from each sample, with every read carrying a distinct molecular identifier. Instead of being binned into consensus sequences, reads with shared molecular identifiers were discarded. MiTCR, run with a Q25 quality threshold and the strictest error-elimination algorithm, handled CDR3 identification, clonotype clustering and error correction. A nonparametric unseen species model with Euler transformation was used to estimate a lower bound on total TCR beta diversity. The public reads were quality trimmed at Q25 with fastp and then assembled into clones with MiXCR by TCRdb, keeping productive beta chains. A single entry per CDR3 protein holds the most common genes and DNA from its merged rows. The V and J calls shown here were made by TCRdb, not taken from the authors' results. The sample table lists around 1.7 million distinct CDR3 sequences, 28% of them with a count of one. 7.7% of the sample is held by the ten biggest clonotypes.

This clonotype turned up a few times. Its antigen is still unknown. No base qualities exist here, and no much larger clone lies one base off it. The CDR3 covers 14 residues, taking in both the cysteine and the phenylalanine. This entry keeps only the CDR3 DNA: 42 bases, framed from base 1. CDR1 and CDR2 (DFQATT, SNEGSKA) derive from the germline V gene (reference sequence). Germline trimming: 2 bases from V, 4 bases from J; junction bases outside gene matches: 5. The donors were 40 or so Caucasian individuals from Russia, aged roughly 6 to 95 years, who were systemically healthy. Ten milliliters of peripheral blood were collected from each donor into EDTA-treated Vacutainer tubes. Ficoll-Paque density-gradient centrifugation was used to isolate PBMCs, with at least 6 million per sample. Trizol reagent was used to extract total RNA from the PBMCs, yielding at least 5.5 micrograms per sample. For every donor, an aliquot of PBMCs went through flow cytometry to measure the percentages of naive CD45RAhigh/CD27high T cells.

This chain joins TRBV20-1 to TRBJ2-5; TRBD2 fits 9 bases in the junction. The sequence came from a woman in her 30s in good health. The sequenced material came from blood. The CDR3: CSARPSGEGETQYF. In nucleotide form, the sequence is TGCAGTGCTAGACCTAGCGGGGAAGGAGAGACCCAGTACTTC.